The entry below gives a single T cell receptor (beta chain) sequence along with its context. Its specificity is not known. The DNA is left out, because the CDR3 cannot be placed on it with certainty; the CDR3 is given as TCRdb lists it. The data belong to a study of T cells in localized non-small cell lung cancer. Notes on the study in general: Investigators sequenced only a single tumor region, leaving heterogeneity possible. Of the top 100 tumor clones, median around 50 were in adjacent lung, more than 25 among its top 100. Exceeding tumor, uninvolved adjacent lung had the highest T cell clonality.

Germline values: CDR1 SGHAT, CDR2 FQNNGV. The CDR3 extends over 15 residues, inclusive of both ends. The assay was immunoSEQ multiplex PCR, and TCRdb's table has in-frame clones only and misses some. This sample yields approximately 28,000 clones, of which about 80% are seen a single time; 5% to 6.5% belongs to the top ten. The sequencing here drew on peripheral blood mononuclear cells, taken before any cancer treatment. The chain combines TRBV11-2 with TRBJ1-4; TRBD1 is the table's D call, not checked against the DNA. The clonotype comes from a man aged 40 to 69 with stage III lung adenocarcinoma. The CDR3 loop is CASSFGTGINEKLLF.